This entry is about one T cell receptor (beta chain). Its antigen is still unknown. The entry originates in a study of blood T cells in healthy people across ages. Broader study findings: A greater number of naive CD4+ cells and higher diversity distinguished long-lived donors from aged donors.

The V gene lost 6 bases and the J gene lost 3 bases, with 20 bases spanning the gap. Germline values: CDR1 SQVTM, CDR2 ANQGSEA. The CDR3 consists of 15 residues. Combining a sample-barcoded 5' primer with a J-beta primer mix, a second PCR ran for roughly 7 to 12 cycles. TCRdb itself ran the 5' RACE reads through MiXCR, one entry per CDR3 protein. The sample carries about 1 million distinct CDR3 sequences, approximately 25% recorded once. These same data were also listed under a study on T cells of mothers and their children. That report adds: A few healthy Caucasian mothers served as donors, and their six children did as well. There were no persistent microchimeric T cell clones detected.

The sequence came from a girl aged 2-10 years in good health. Sequencing was performed on blood. The genes are TRBV29-1 and TRBJ1-1; D is perhaps TRBD1 (6 bases). The CDR3 nucleotides are TGCAGCGTCCACTATACGACAGGTTTATACACTGAAGCTTTCTTT. Translating gives CSVHYTTGLYTEAFF.